This T cell receptor (beta chain) emerged from a study of shared clonotypes between healthy human individuals (dated by TCRdb to the early 2020s). Background for the entire study: A few men and two women, aged 18 to 49 years, made up the cohort. Libraries were prepared and TCR repertoires were sequenced by different laboratories using diverse techniques, in order to increase sequencing depth and limit assay-specific biases. For each donor, three plates each were used for CD4 naive and CD4 memory, two plates were used for CD8 naive, and one plate was used for CD8 memory. Blood TCR repertoires of a handful of healthy adults were deeply sequenced to estimate repertoire size and the extent of clonotype sharing between individuals. Each donor's leukapheresis produced roughly between about 0.9 and 9.5 billion PBMCs. Broader findings and caveats from the paper: Because the study included only a small number of donors, the genetic and exposure-history diversity represented was limited. Pairwise subsampling led to the expectation that sequencing depth would affect the degree of clonotype sharing among donors. Naive subsets generally had larger estimated clonotype richness than memory subsets. Sampling was restricted to blood, and TCR repertoires in tissue are likely to differ from TCR repertoires in blood. When four donors were compared, the shared fraction of clonotypes was about 5.5% for naive CD4, less than 4% for naive CD8, 2.3% for memory CD4, and around 0.37% for memory CD8. Compared with non-shared clonotypes, the clonotypes found in all four sorted-subset donors had higher generation probabilities. Incomplete sequencing was indicated by rarefaction of sorted-subset datasets, despite the large sequencing depth.

Concerning this clone itself: There is no known antigen for this receptor. Within one base of it there is no much larger clone, and no base qualities were kept. Distinct nucleotide sequences in the sample also encode this CDR3.

V loses 4 bases, J loses 4 bases, and the germline ends lie 10 bases apart. CDR1 and CDR2, per the germline V gene, are SNHLY and FYNNEI. The CDR3 has 13 amino acids, counting the end cysteine and phenylalanine. The DNA shown is the 39-base CDR3, in frame from base 1. Using the deep immunoSEQ assay, TCR CDR3 regions were amplified from genomic DNA by multiplex PCR. Extracted genomic DNA from each cell subset was spread evenly across all wells of several immunoSEQ 96-well plates, with each plate serving as a replicate. For sorted subsets, each replicate PCR was loaded with approximately 190 ng genomic DNA, equivalent to 25,000 to 35,000 T cell genomes. Purified libraries were quantified with a Qubit 3.0 fluorometer, sized on a Bioanalyzer 2100, and re-quantified with the KAPA Library Quantification kit. Every immunoSEQ 96-well plate was sequenced on a dedicated single-read 150-cycle Illumina NextSeq 550 flow cell. On the authors' methods: Because the immunoSEQ output held only junctional sequences and lacked quality scores, the filtering could not match the filtering applied to full-length reads. Sequences were annotated with PyIR, a Python wrapper for IgBLAST v1.9, using IMGT germline references to assign V/J genes and CDR3. Any read was removed if the V/J assignment was weak (E-value above 1e-6), the CDR3 was missing, or the read contained stop codons, out-of-frame junctions, or ambiguous translated residues. A V3J clonotype was defined by an identical inferred V gene, J gene, and CDR3 amino acid sequence. Percentage overlap between repertoires was calculated by dividing the number of shared unique clonotypes by the size of the smaller repertoire. Richness of each repertoire was evaluated using RTK rarefaction, the Chao1 estimator, and Recon v2.1 estimates of unobserved clonotypes. OLGA was used to compute generation probabilities for all TCRbeta clonotypes that the gDNA method yielded from a handful of donors. Drawn from immuneACCESS, this table holds only the in-frame rearrangements with V and J called that TCRdb kept. Clones are partly lost; checked studies trace under half to an unresolved V gene and leave the rest unexplained. That table gives V, J and clone size, and the DNA gave D and trimming. Counted in this sample were millions of clones; around 94% of them appeared once. Over 0.12% of the sample is held by the ten biggest clonotypes.

The donors were healthy, HIV-negative adults who had no recently reported acute infections or vaccinations. All donors were Caucasian adults living in Nashville, Tennessee, USA. CD4+ T cells were enriched by magnetic negative selection, after which naive cells were positively selected on CD45RA and the negative fraction was taken as the memory subset. After blood collection by leukapheresis, PBMCs were isolated using Ficoll-Histopaque density gradient centrifugation and then cryopreserved in the vapor phase of liquid nitrogen. Analytical flow cytometry was used to check the purity and quantity of each magnetically sorted T cell population. Genomic DNA was isolated from every sorted fraction and measured by UV absorbance on a Nanodrop 2000c.

This receptor was obtained from a man younger than 30 in good health. The specimen was naive CD4+ T cells sorted from blood. The sample's cell subset or site label is to be understood as: CD45RA+ positively selected. Rearrangement joined TRBV2 to TRBJ1-2; TRBD1 could be the D gene, as 5 bases match. Here is the DNA: TGTGCCAGCAGTGGCGACAGTTCCTATGGCTACACCTTC. This sequence encodes CASSGDSSYGYTF.